A selection of T cell receptor beta chains follows, all from one sample in a study of T cell responses to AZD1222 COVID-19 vaccine. TCRdb keeps only in-frame clones here, not all; method: immunoSEQ multiplex PCR. The table records about 69,000 clones, less than 90% of them present only once. The input for sequencing was peripheral blood, taken 28 days after the second AZD1222 dose. These receptors all come from an adult who received the AZD1222 COVID-19 vaccine. CDR3s include the opening cysteine and the closing phenylalanine or tryptophan. Fields, in order: D gene, J gene, V gene, clone size, CDR3 protein, CDR3 DNA. The D gene is left open where the match is weak. The size of a clone is reported for some rows only, either as once, few or many, or as a class for expanded clones.

>TRBD2|TRBJ2-7|TRBV10-2|once
CASSEWTSGSTYEQYF
TGCGCCAGCAGTGAGTGGACTAGCGGGAGTACCTACGAGCAGTACTTC
>.|TRBJ1-4|TRBV29-1|.
CSVGGRTNEKLFF
TGCAGCGTTGGGGGAAGGACTAATGAAAAACTGTTTTTT
>TRBD1|TRBJ1-6|TRBV3-1/TRBV3-2|.
CASSPDRGNSPLHF
TGTGCCAGCAGCCCGGACAGGGGTAATTCACCCCTCCACTTT
>TRBD1|TRBJ1-2|TRBV19|.
CASSPGGQGYGYTF
TGTGCCAGTAGTCCCGGCGGACAGGGGTATGGCTACACCTTC
>.|TRBJ1-1|TRBV11-2|.
CASSLRFEAFF
TGTGCCAGCAGCTTACGTTTTGAAGCTTTCTTT
>TRBD1|TRBJ1-1|TRBV19|.
CASSRQGAEAFF
TGTGCCAGTAGTAGACAGGGGGCTGAAGCTTTCTTT
>TRBD1|TRBJ2-1|TRBV20-1|.
CSASAGTGGKGEQFF
TGCAGTGCTAGTGCGGGGACAGGGGGCAAGGGTGAGCAGTTCTTC
>.|TRBJ1-1|TRBV30|once
CAWSASLRPIEAFF
TGTGCCTGGAGTGCCTCACTACGACCCATTGAAGCTTTCTTT
>.|TRBJ1-6|TRBV19|.
CASRRGLDNSPLHF
TGTGCCAGCCGACGGGGCCTTGATAATTCACCCCTCCACTTT
>.|TRBJ2-1|TRBV3-1/TRBV3-2|.
CASSQVTGHEQFF
TGTGCCAGCAGCCAAGTCACAGGGCATGAGCAGTTCTTC
>TRBD2|TRBJ2-3|TRBV7-8|.
CASSGGGDTQYF
TGTGCCAGCAGCGGGGGGGGAGATACGCAGTATTTT
>.|TRBJ1-1|TRBV5-1|.
CASSFFPGSGNTEAFF
TGCGCCAGCAGCTTTTTCCCCGGCTCCGGGAACACTGAAGCTTTCTTT
>.|TRBJ2-7|TRBV6-5|.
CASSYSGALSSYEQYF
TGTGCCAGCAGTTACTCAGGGGCCCTCAGCTCCTACGAGCAGTACTTC
>.|TRBJ1-2|TRBV10-3|.
CAINTAVYGYTF
TGTGCCATCAATACGGCAGTCTATGGCTACACCTTC
>.|TRBJ2-5|TRBV5-1|.
CASSLAAGGQETQYF
TGCGCCAGCAGCTTGGCGGCAGGGGGGCAAGAGACCCAGTACTTC
>TRBD1|TRBJ1-3|TRBV19|.
CASSTHRTGGNTIYF
TGTGCCAGTAGTACCCACCGGACAGGTGGAAACACCATATATTTT
>TRBD2|TRBJ2-1|TRBV5-4|.
CASSPRVAGGNEQFF
TGTGCCAGCAGCCCTCGGGTAGCGGGGGGGAATGAGCAGTTCTTC
>.|TRBJ2-3|TRBV5-1|.
CASSRTSYSTDTQYF
TGCGCCAGCAGCCGGACTTCGTATAGCACAGATACGCAGTATTTT
>.|TRBJ1-5|TRBV24-1|.
CATSDLQADQPQHF
TGTGCCACCAGTGATTTACAGGCGGATCAGCCCCAGCATTTT
>TRBD1|TRBJ1-5|TRBV2|.
CASSAGTGDQPQHF
TGTGCCAGCAGTGCGGGGACAGGGGATCAGCCCCAGCATTTT
>TRBD2|TRBJ2-1|TRBV9|.
CASSLGVAGGHEQFF
TGTGCCAGCAGCCTCGGTGTAGCGGGGGGTCATGAGCAGTTCTTC
>.|TRBJ2-3|TRBV4-2|.
CASSPKGHTDTQYF
TGTGCCAGCAGCCCAAAGGGTCACACAGATACGCAGTATTTT
>TRBD1|TRBJ2-1|TRBV9|.
CASSAPAGGSWSYNEQFF
TGTGCCAGCAGCGCTCCAGCAGGGGGCTCTTGGTCCTACAATGAGCAGTTCTTC
>.|TRBJ2-1|TRBV7-9|.
CASSPRPGPYNEQFF
TGTGCCAGCAGCCCTCGCCCAGGCCCGTACAATGAGCAGTTCTTC
>TRBD1|TRBJ2-7|TRBV30|.
CAWSAGGTYEQYF
TGTGCCTGGAGTGCAGGGGGCACCTACGAGCAGTACTTC
>TRBD1|TRBJ1-2|TRBV5-4|once
CASSLRTGNYGYTF
TGTGCCAGCAGCCTTCGGACAGGGAACTATGGCTACACCTTC
>TRBD1|TRBJ1-3|TRBV7-9|few
CASSPGQAGNTIYF
TGTGCCAGCAGCCCGGGACAGGCTGGAAACACCATATATTTT
>.|TRBJ1-3|TRBV2|few
CASTPGPTSGNTIYF
TGTGCCAGCACCCCGGGACCCACCTCTGGAAACACCATATATTTT
>TRBD1|TRBJ1-1|TRBV6-5|.
CASRKDRVSTEAFF
TGTGCCAGCAGGAAGGACAGGGTTTCCACTGAAGCTTTCTTT
>.|TRBJ2-7|TRBV5-6|.
CASSLGPFYEQYF
TGTGCCAGCAGCCTCGGACCTTTCTACGAGCAGTACTTC
>.|TRBJ1-5|TRBV21-1|few
CASSSGQSNQPQHF
TGTGCCAGCAGCTCGGGACAGAGTAATCAGCCCCAGCATTTT
>.|TRBJ2-5|TRBV6-5|few
CASLIGGPQETQYF
TGTGCCAGCCTGATAGGGGGTCCCCAAGAGACCCAGTACTTC
>TRBD1|TRBJ1-1|TRBV11-2|few
CASSPRQGLNTEAFF
TGTGCCAGCAGCCCCCGACAGGGGCTGAACACTGAAGCTTTCTTT
>TRBD1|TRBJ1-1|TRBV28|.
CASSLSFQGAYTEAFF
TGTGCCAGCAGTTTAAGTTTTCAGGGGGCGTACACTGAAGCTTTCTTT
>TRBD1|TRBJ2-2|TRBV24-1|.
CATSAGTGGPGELFF
TGTGCCACCTCGGCCGGGACAGGGGGCCCCGGGGAGCTGTTTTTT
>.|TRBJ1-1|TRBV25-1|.
CASSERLSRVTEAFF
TGTGCCAGCAGTGAACGCTTGTCCAGGGTCACTGAAGCTTTCTTT
>.|TRBJ2-5|TRBV5-1|.
CASSLEAGQETQYF
TGCGCCAGCAGCTTGGAGGCAGGCCAAGAGACCCAGTACTTC
>.|TRBJ1-1|TRBV3-1/TRBV3-2|.
CASSQRSQVTEAFF
TGTGCCAGCAGCCAACGCAGTCAGGTCACTGAAGCTTTCTTT
>TRBD2|TRBJ2-7|TRBV9|.
CASSVATAGAYEQYF
TGTGCCAGCAGCGTAGCTACAGCGGGAGCATACGAGCAGTACTTC
>.|TRBJ2-1|TRBV14|.
CASSQDRRAQFF
TGTGCCAGCAGCCAAGATCGGAGGGCCCAGTTCTTC
>TRBD1|TRBJ2-3|TRBV29-1|.
CSVEVSGTGRETQYF
TGCAGCGTTGAAGTCTCAGGGACAGGGCGAGAAACGCAGTATTTT
>.|TRBJ1-1|TRBV5-1|.
CASSLEGPRGLSGTEAFF
TGCGCCAGCAGCTTGGAGGGACCTCGGGGGCTTTCGGGCACTGAAGCTTTCTTT
>.|TRBJ1-1|TRBV10-3|.
CAISRRTVGNTEAFF
TGTGCCATCAGCCGGCGGACCGTCGGGAACACTGAAGCTTTCTTT
>.|TRBJ1-1|TRBV20-1|.
CSATKNTEAFF
TGCAGTGCGACAAAGAACACTGAAGCTTTCTTT
>TRBD1|TRBJ1-2|TRBV11-2|once
CASSLVWDRGGYTF
TGTGCCAGCAGCTTAGTATGGGACAGAGGGGGCTACACCTTC
>.|TRBJ1-2|TRBV6-1|few
CASSESTTIYGYTF
TGTGCCAGCAGTGAATCGACCACAATCTATGGCTACACCTTC
>.|TRBJ1-6|TRBV30|.
CAWSVGESYNSPLHF
TGTGCCTGGAGTGTTGGGGAATCCTATAATTCACCCCTCCACTTT
>TRBD1|TRBJ1-1|TRBV5-4|once
CASSWETGGGTEAFF
TGTGCCAGCAGCTGGGAGACAGGGGGCGGCACTGAAGCTTTCTTT
>.|TRBJ2-7|TRBV6-5|.
CASSYRGGLYEQYF
TGTGCCAGCAGTTACAGGGGGGGACTCTACGAGCAGTACTTC
>.|TRBJ1-5|TRBV6-1|.
CASSESYGNQPQHF
TGTGCCAGCAGTGAATCGTACGGCAATCAGCCCCAGCATTTT
>.|TRBJ1-2|TRBV12-3/TRBV12-4|few
CASSIGGDYGYTF
TGTGCCAGCAGCATCGGGGGGGACTATGGCTACACCTTC
>.|TRBJ1-2|TRBV28|.
CASSFRGVVGGYTF
TGTGCCAGCAGTTTCCGGGGAGTTGTAGGCGGCTACACCTTC
>.|TRBJ2-5|TRBV4-2|.
CASSQGSGVEETQYF
TGTGCCAGCAGCCAAGGTTCAGGGGTCGAGGAGACCCAGTACTTC
>.|TRBJ1-1|TRBV5-1|.
CASSSQVNTEAFF
TGCGCCAGCAGCTCCCAGGTGAACACTGAAGCTTTCTTT
>TRBD1|TRBJ1-4|TRBV5-1|.
CASSSGGSSNEKLFF
TGCGCCAGCAGTTCAGGGGGCTCATCCAATGAAAAACTGTTTTTT
>.|TRBJ1-1|TRBV7-9|.
CASSLIGNTEAFF
TGTGCCAGCAGCTTGATAGGGAACACTGAAGCTTTCTTT
>TRBD2|TRBJ2-5|TRBV5-6|few
CASSPPPRAGGFQETQYF
TGTGCCAGCAGCCCACCTCCACGAGCGGGAGGATTCCAAGAGACCCAGTACTTC
>TRBD2|TRBJ2-7|TRBV2|.
CASSEIRRGSYEQYF
TGTGCCAGCAGTGAGATTAGGCGGGGGTCCTACGAGCAGTACTTC
>.|TRBJ2-5|TRBV20-1|.
CSASPKETQYF
TGCAGTGCTAGCCCGAAAGAGACCCAGTACTTC